The present TCR beta chain was sequenced within a study of cytomegalovirus exposure and HLA in healthy donors (dated by TCRdb to 2017 to 2019). For the wider study: In an earlier analysis of 450 to 750 of the donors, under 300 Gb of sequence data and 90 million to 130 million unique TCR beta sequences from about 179 million T cells were reported. Around 320 gigabases of sequencing data and approximately 80 million unique TCR sequences were included in an early release covering about 620 HLA-typed donors. Of the approximately 400 genotyped donors, more than 75% were placed in the genetic ancestry cluster associated with self-reported Caucasian donors. The aim of the study was to test whether cataloging public T cell receptors could identify signatures of past pathogen exposure. Using immunosequencing, the study profiled T cell repertoires from 666 subjects and related those repertoires to cytomegalovirus serostatus. In addition to the first cohort of several hundred subjects, a separate validation cohort of 130 or so different subjects was used. The study combined high-throughput TCR immunosequencing, statistical association of individual TCRs with disease status, and machine learning to predict cytomegalovirus infection status. A later analysis re-examined previously published TCR beta repertoires from 600 to 700 donors and added high-resolution HLA genotyping to investigate patterns of TCR occurrence. Rather than drawing on any new phenotypic data, the later analysis identified candidate immune exposures from TCR beta sequences and the way those sequences occurred across donors. To decide whether each TCR beta V gene segment behaved as functional or pseudogenic, an earlier analysis of fewer than 750 of the donors relied on high-throughput TCR beta sequencing. Donor age, sex, ethnicity and CMV serostatus were collected together with the repertoire data. In a later genetic analysis, genome-wide SNP genotypes for 398 of the 666 donors were used, and that subset was treated as a discovery cohort. Every repertoire in the discovery cohort had been generated on one and the same sequencing platform. HLA typing included class I and class II loci at four-digit resolution. The number of donors typed differed by locus, with roughly 620-640 for A, B, C, DRB1 and DQB1, over 500 for DQA1, 600 to 610 for DPA1, and some 470 for DPB1. Several DR-DQ haplotypes were handled as single units for association and clustering because linkage in the cohort was strong. Among about 370 genotyped donors of the cohort, an average of about 240,000 unique TCR beta nucleotide sequences was sequenced per donor, of which about 18% were non-productive. General study outcomes and caveats: A later analysis found that TCR association rates varied across HLA loci, with DRB1 alleles showing the most associated TCRs and HLA-C alleles the fewest. A further reported finding was that TCR beta sequences accurately predicted the HLA-A and HLA-B alleles for most subjects in the first cohort. When HLA alleles, especially DR and DQ, strongly co-occurred, TCR associations were difficult to assign to individual alleles. In an earlier analysis of roughly 500 of the donors, most TCR beta V segments appeared in productive rearrangements about 87% or about 30% of the time, broadly matching IMGT annotations. According to a later genetic analysis, donors in an Asian-associated ancestry cluster had fewer N-insertions in productive TCRs than the approximately 700-donor mean. Most TCR sequences were seen in very few donors, while some public TCRs were found in many individuals. Linkage disequilibrium might explain the correlated functional status among segregating V segments, but an unknown experimental factor could not be excluded. Three of the identified cytomegalovirus-associated TCR beta chains were confirmed in vitro to be specific for cytomegalovirus antigens. Specific HLA alleles were associated with 15,000 to 20,000 TCR beta sequences at a false discovery rate of 0.05 in a later analysis. V-gene and J-gene trimming of TCR beta chains was associated with a missense DCLRE1C variant in a later genetic analysis, and the association was replicated in an independent cohort. Cytomegalovirus status was reported to be diagnosed by the classifier with high specificity and sensitivity in both the original and validation cohorts. Because counts were too low, fewer than 20 rarely observed V segments, including chromosome 9 orphons, were excluded from the earlier analysis of 587 of the donors. Because HLA typing was unavailable for some donors at each locus, only the typed subset was used in association tests. Several of the top co-occurrence clusters appeared to be linked to parvovirus B19, influenza, CMV and Epstein-Barr virus, according to a later analysis. The only immune exposure information available for the cohort was CMV serostatus. According to the authors, the approach could potentially be generalized to other disease states and immunological phenotypes. Presence/absence analyses assumed roughly uniform sequencing depth across donors, an assumption that may not hold. The study gave a list of more than 150 TCR beta chains associated with cytomegalovirus. In this cohort, only TCR beta chains were sequenced, and detectable features were limited by the absence of alpha or paired-chain data. A cluster of highly shared sequence variants was judged likely to represent a technical artifact of the sequencing pipeline. In a later analysis, HLA-associated TCR beta chains were found to be more clonally expanded and to have lower generation probabilities than equally common non-associated chains. In a later analysis, most CMV-associated TCR beta chains were found to appear HLA-restricted, with HLA associations seemingly driven largely by CMV exposure. Some IMGT-functional V segments, including TRBV6-2 and TRBV6-3, could not be told apart with the 87-base-pair reads, so those segments were excluded.

Including the terminal cysteine and phenylalanine, the CDR3 comprises 15 residues. The read is trimmed to its CDR3 DNA, 45 bases read in frame from base 1. CDR1 is given as LNHDA and CDR2 as SQIVND, both from the germline V gene (reference sequence). The germline V end is reduced by 5 bases and the J end by 4 bases; junction bases left unmatched: 8. About this clone: Its antigen has not been determined. The sample holds no much larger clone one base away, and base qualities are not on file.

Libraries were constructed by the immunoSEQ multiplex PCR assay. For the multiplex PCR, a mixture combining 60 forward primers for TCR Vbeta segments and 13 reverse primers for TCR Jbeta segments was used. The CDR3 region of rearranged TCR beta genes was amplified from genomic DNA by a multiplex PCR assay. The amplified TCR beta libraries were sequenced on the Illumina HiSeq System as 87-base-pair reads. The paper's processing steps were these. A later analysis counted approximately 76 million unique TCR beta chains across the 650 to 700 repertoires, and some 11 million of these chains were shared by at least two donors. Raw reads were error-corrected and collapsed into unique sequences with a nearest-neighbor algorithm that merged closely related sequences to remove PCR and sequencing errors. Alignment of CDR3 sequences to IMGT reference sequences was used to assign V, D and J gene segments. For a sequence to be retained, a match of at least six nucleotides to both a V gene segment and a J gene segment was required. A rearrangement was called productive if the CDR3 had no stop codons and remained in frame with V and J, and every other rearrangement was called non-productive. CDR3 was defined by IMGT convention, running from the second conserved V-encoded cysteine to the conserved J-encoded phenylalanine. The earlier analysis of about 560 of the donors excluded any sequence lacking an unambiguous match to a single V gene segment. In an earlier analysis of several hundred of the donors, a V segment was called functional when productive rearrangements were above 56.7%, and segregating when the standard deviation between donors exceeded 5%. A statistical classification framework was developed to diagnose cytomegalovirus status using the catalog of TCR beta chain sequences. A later analysis assigned V and J genes by comparing TCR nucleotide sequences with IMGT/GENE-DB human TR gene sequences. Using the TCRdist pipeline, a later analysis assigned CDR3 sequences along with most-parsimonious VDJ recombination scenarios. In a later analysis, each TCR beta chain was defined by its CDR3 amino acid sequence together with its V-gene family, and reads without a unique V-gene family were excluded. As a way to deal with suspected cross-contamination and a sequencing artifact, a later analysis dropped hundreds of nucleotide sequences that were highly shared and had low generation probability. For each public chain, a later analysis derived a clonal expansion index from normalized ranks of inferred template counts within each repertoire. Generation probabilities in a later analysis came from a VDJ recombination model fitted to out-of-frame rearrangements, and those results were checked against IGoR. Hypergeometric tests were used in a later analysis to score TCR-TCR, TCR-HLA and TCR-CMV co-occurrence, with a repertoire-size bias correction applied to the TCR pairs. In a later analysis, false discovery rates were estimated by permuting HLA or CMV assignments 20 times. A later analysis grouped co-occurring TCRs with DBSCAN, adding TCRdist sequence similarity when clustering within HLA-allele-positive subsets. Repertoires with fewer than 30,000 or more than 120,000 public chains, plus five repertoires with anomalous nucleotide sharing, were excluded from co-occurrence clustering. TCRdb re-hosts the immuneACCESS table, in-frame sequences only. Its copies lack some clones; in the studies checked, an unresolved V gene accounts for under half of them, and the cause for the rest is not known. V and J calls and clone size are copied from that table; D and trimming were computed from the DNA. This sample comprises over 95,000 clones, about three quarters of them detected only once. Less than 3.5% of the sample is held by the ten biggest clonotypes.

The cohort consisted of hundreds of healthy bone marrow donors. At the time of sampling, all cohort members were nominally healthy, though unrecorded immune exposures were likely present. The donor tested CMV seronegative and was one of the 352 seronegative cohort members. A peripheral blood sample was collected from each donor, and TCR beta sequencing was performed on peripheral blood mononuclear cells. The Qiagen DNeasy Blood Extraction Kit was used to extract genomic DNA from the blood cell samples. Sequenced input: PBMCs. The clonotype originates from a female donor in good health and CMV-seronegative. The V and J segments used are TRBV19 and TRBJ1-1; a stretch of 9 junction bases matches TRBD1. The CDR3 loop reads CASSPKRQGGTEAFF. The base sequence is TGTGCCAGTAGTCCCAAAAGACAGGGGGGCACTGAAGCTTTCTTT.